This T cell receptor (beta chain) was captured in a study of blood T cell repertoires in COVID-19. Study as a whole: Material from acute and convalescent COVID-19 was sourced from the United States, Italy and Spain. T cells, B-cell-depleted T cells, or PBMCs provided the cDNA or gDNA that served as material.

The method was immunoSEQ multiplex PCR; TCRdb's version includes in-frame clones alone and lacks a portion of them. The repertoire includes roughly 260,000 clones, over 80% of them detected once, and about 2.5% sits in the top ten. The participants were between about 18 and 100 years old and came from about two dozen US areas. The CDR3 totals 13 residues. Trimming shortened V by 4 bases and J by 6 bases, and 10 bases separated the two germline ends. In germline, CDR1 is KGHDR, CDR2 SFDVKD. This clone was found once. V and J are TRBV24-1 and TRBJ2-3; D remains ambiguous. The receptor comes from a woman under 40 with acute COVID-19. Sequencing was carried out using PBMCs or T cells enriched from blood (not recorded which). The CDR3: CATSDSTEDTQYF. The DNA for the CDR3 is TGTGCCACCAGTGACTCTACTGAGGATACGCAGTATTTT.